The following is a TCR beta chain sequence with its context. The data were obtained in a study of blood T cell repertoires in COVID-19. V was pared by 1 base and J by 2 bases, with 9 bases between. The germline V gene has CDR1 SGHVS and CDR2 FQNEAQ. This CDR3 spans 15 amino acids. TCRdb's table, derived via immunoSEQ multiplex PCR, lists solely in-frame clones and lacks some. The table shows roughly 40,000 clones, with roughly 80% occurring only once. V and J are TRBV7-8 and TRBJ1-5, with no clear D. The origin of this receptor is a human donor in a cohort sampled during active COVID-19. Sequencing used peripheral blood. CDR3 DNA: TGTGCCAGCAGCTTAGACGTGGGAGGCAATCAGCCCCAGCATTTT. Translated: CASSLDVGGNQPQHF.